These 26 T cell receptor beta chains originate from one sample sequenced in a study of T cells after posttransplantation cyclophosphamide. Busulfan-fludarabine conditioning, marrow transplant, and cyclophosphamide on days +3 and +4 were administered. The protocol was immunoSEQ multiplex PCR, while the TCRdb copy is restricted to in-frame clones and leaves out a portion. The table records about 15,000 clones, about 90% of them present only once. Specimen: CD4+ T cells sorted from blood, collected after allogeneic stem cell transplant with posttransplant cyclophosphamide. The source is a male patient aged 60-70 years who received an allogeneic stem cell transplant from a related donor and was CMV-positive. Some T cells may be supplied by the graft donor.

The V and J genes are TRBV6-5 and TRBJ2-3, with 8 bases lining up with TRBD2. V shed 5 bases and J 5 bases; nucleotides not matched to a gene: 6. The CDR3 consists of 14 residues. Germline-derived CDR1 and CDR2 are MNHEY and SVGAGI. CDR3 bases: TGTGCCAGCAGTGACGTCGGGGGGGGAGATACGCAGTATTTT. The encoded protein is CASSDVGGGDTQYF.

The chain joins TRBV18 to TRBJ2-2; weak D call: TRBD1 (5 bases). The V end lost 0 bases, the J end lost 3 bases, and 11 bases lay between the germline ends. This CDR3 region has 16 residues. In germline, CDR1 is KGHSH, CDR2 LQKENI. CDR3 region: CASSPPQGSYTGELFF. In nucleotides, the CDR3 is TGTGCCAGCTCACCACCCCAGGGATCCTACACCGGGGAGCTGTTTTTT.

The V and J genes are TRBV4-2 and TRBJ2-3; D perhaps matches TRBD2 (6 bases). The CDR3 totals 14 residues. V was cut by 6 bases and J by 6 bases, with 16 bases left in between. From germline, CDR1 is LGHNA and CDR2 YNFKEQ. CDR3 nucleotides: TGTGCCAGCAGGTATAGGGAGGCGGCGGATACGCAGTATTTT. Residues: CASRYREAADTQYF.

The genes are TRBV29-1 and TRBJ2-2; 9 nucleotides match TRBD1. From germline, CDR1 is SQVTM and CDR2 ANQGSEA. The CDR3 is made up of 13 amino acids. The V gene end was trimmed by 8 bases and the J gene end by 5 bases; junction bases not matched to a gene: 6. DNA for the CDR3: TGCAGCTTCCGACAGGGGGGGACCGGGGAGCTGTTTTTT. Its protein product is CSFRQGGTGELFF.

J is TRBJ2-7 and V is TRBV11-2; 8 bases are a match to TRBD1. CDR1 is SGHAT and CDR2 is FQNNGV in the germline V gene. J lost 5 bases, V lost 7 bases, and 7 bases had no gene match. CDR3 size: 13 residues. The DNA for the CDR3 is TGTGCCAGCACGTCAGGGGGCAGCCACGAGCAGTACTTC. This codes for CASTSGGSHEQYF. Together with reference TRBV11-2 and TRBJ2-7, the CDR3 gives the full variable domain: EAGVAQSPRYKIIEKRQSVAFWCNPISGHATLYWYQQILGQGPKLLIQFQNNGVVDDSQLPKDRFSAERLKGVDSTLKIQPAKLEDSAVYLCASTSGGSHEQYFGPGTRLTVT.

The CDR3 sequence: CASSLFGDYGYTF. DNA for the CDR3: TGTGCCAGCAGCTTATTCGGAGACTATGGCTACACCTTC. The J gene is TRBJ1-2, the V gene TRBV7-2; D unresolved. Germline V gene lookup returns CDR1 SGHTA and CDR2 FQGNSA. This CDR3 spans 13 amino acids. V gave up 2 bases and J gave up 3 bases, with 7 bases separating them.

A few counts support this clone. This rearrangement joins TRBV10-3 to TRBJ2-5; D may be TRBD2 (5 bases). V gave up 3 bases and J gave up 2 bases, with 7 bases separating them. CDR1 is ENHRY, CDR2 SYGVKD, per germline. This CDR3 has 13 residues. CDR3 in amino acids: CAISDGVQETQYF. The CDR3 nucleotides are TGTGCCATCAGTGACGGGGTACAAGAGACCCAGTACTTC.

Only one count was recorded for this clone. V is TRBV7-2 and J is TRBJ2-5; D may be TRBD2 (5 bases). CDR3 length equals 13 residues. Between the trimmed V and J ends, which lost 5 bases and 3 bases, there was a span of 10 bases. The V gene's germline CDR1 is SGHTA and CDR2 FQGNSA. In DNA, the CDR3 is TGTGCCAGCAGCCGGGAAAGGGAAGAGACCCAGTACTTC. Its translation: CASSREREETQYF.

The chain links TRBV14 to TRBJ1-6, with unresolved D. V was cut by 1 base and J by 6 bases, with 7 bases left in between. Germline V gene sequence: CDR1 SGHDN, CDR2 FVKESK. The CDR3 length is 14 residues. The CDR3 is CASSQGTSNSPLHF. The CDR3 region has the DNA TGTGCCAGCAGCCAAGGCACATCTAATTCACCCCTCCACTTT.

This chain joins TRBV4-2 and TRBJ1-2, with D tentatively TRBD1 (6 bases). This CDR3 spans 15 amino acids. The germline V gene has CDR1 LGHNA and CDR2 YNFKEQ. Trimming took 1 base from V and 5 from J, leaving 14 bases between them. The CDR3 nucleotides read TGTGCCAGCAGCCAAGGGCAGGGGCCGGCTTATGGCTACACCTTC. Translation: CASSQGQGPAYGYTF.

This clone was picked up one time. The chain recombines TRBV5-5 with TRBJ2-6; 7 positions match TRBD1. CDR1 is SGHKS, CDR2 YYEKEE, per germline (reference sequence). The CDR3 length is 16 residues. V shed 0 bases, J shed 0 bases, and the junction held 0 bases outside the gene matches. This CDR3 reads CASSLGQGSGANVLTF. The CDR3 nucleotides read TGTGCCAGCAGCTTGGGACAGGGCTCTGGGGCCAACGTCCTGACTTTC.

This chain connects TRBV5-6 to TRBJ2-7, with 9 bases identical to TRBD1. The germline gives CDR1 SGHDT, CDR2 YYEEEE. V trimming: 4 bases; J trimming: 2 bases; junction bases outside the gene matches: 13. CDR3 length: 17 amino acids. The CDR3 bases are TGTGCCAGCAGCGTCACCCCGGGACAGGGAAGGGCCTACGAGCAGTACTTC. This sequence encodes CASSVTPGQGRAYEQYF.

This sequence joins TRBV27 and TRBJ1-2; 10 nucleotides agree with TRBD1. Germline V gives CDR1 MNHEY, CDR2 SMNVEV (reference sequence). V shed 8 bases and J 4 bases; nucleotides not matched to a gene: 7. There are 14 residues in the CDR3. The CDR3 region has the DNA TGTGCCAGCTGGGGACAGGGGTCGGTCTATGGCTACACCTTC. Encoded protein: CASWGQGSVYGYTF.

This chain connects TRBV19 to TRBJ2-5; 10 nucleotides align to TRBD2. Germline V gene lookup returns CDR1 LNHDA and CDR2 SQIVND (reference sequence). CDR3 length: 13 residues. J was trimmed by 3 bases and V by 9 bases; bases with no gene match: 4. CDR3 in amino acids: CASLGLAEETQYF. CDR3 DNA sequence: TGTGCCAGCCTAGGACTAGCGGAAGAGACCCAGTACTTC. Together with reference TRBV19 and TRBJ2-5, the CDR3 gives the full variable domain: DGGITQSPKYLFRKEGQNVTLSCEQNLNHDAMYWYRQDPGQGLRLIYYSQIVNDFQKGDIAEGYSVSREKKESFPLTVTSAQKNPTAFYLCASLGLAEETQYFGPGTRLLVL.

This chain connects TRBV4-1 to TRBJ2-7; possibly TRBD1 for D (6 bases). CDR1 is MGHRA and CDR2 is YSYEKL in the germline V gene. V was clipped by 4 bases and J by 4 bases, with 17 bases between them. There are 15 residues in the CDR3. CDR3 DNA sequence: TGCGCCAGCAGCCCGCCTCCAGGGGCTTCATACGAGCAGTACTTC. It translates to CASSPPPGASYEQYF.

This chain connects TRBV5-1 to TRBJ1-4; 7 bases map to TRBD1. In germline, CDR1 is SGHRS, CDR2 YFSETQ. With V trimmed by 4 bases and J by 0 bases, 12 bases remained unmatched. The CDR3 is made up of 18 amino acids. For the CDR3, the DNA is TGCGCCAGCAGCGAGAGGGGACAGCCTTCATCAACTAATGAAAAACTGTTTTTT. Protein product: CASSERGQPSSTNEKLFF. Full variable domain (remainder filled in from reference TRBV5-1 and TRBJ1-4): KAGVTQTPRYLIKTRGQQVTLSCSPISGHRSVSWYQQTPGQGLQFLFEYFSETQRNKGNFPGRFSGRQFSNSRSEMNVSTLELGDSALYLCASSERGQPSSTNEKLFFGSGTQLSVL.

This chain links TRBV4-2 with TRBJ2-5; D remains unclear. CDR3 length equals 14 residues. CDR1 is LGHNA, CDR2 YNFKEQ, per germline. Trimming cost V 0 bases and J 5 bases, with 10 bases left between them. The chain's CDR3 is CASSQERMRETQYF. CDR3 coding DNA: TGTGCCAGCAGCCAAGAACGTATGAGGGAGACCCAGTACTTC.

The gene calls are TRBV5-4 and TRBJ2-7; TRBD2 matches 8 bases. CDR3 size: 17 residues. The V gene end was trimmed by 6 bases and the J gene end by 0 bases; junction bases not matched to a gene: 14. The germline gives CDR1 SGHNT, CDR2 YYREEE (reference sequence). The CDR3 loop reads CASTPGRGVPSSYEQYF. The CDR3 DNA is TGTGCCAGCACCCCGGGGCGGGGGGTCCCGAGCTCCTACGAGCAGTACTTC.

The V call is TRBV19, the J call TRBJ2-5; 8 bases align to TRBD1. Germline V gene lookup returns CDR1 LNHDA and CDR2 SQIVND (reference sequence). The CDR3 runs 14 residues. Losses at the gene ends were 5 bases for V and 3 bases for J; bases not matched to a gene: 5. The CDR3 DNA is TGTGCCAGTAGTGAAAACAGGGGGGAAGAGACCCAGTACTTC. It specifies CASSENRGEETQYF.

The sample holds one count of this clone. V gene TRBV4-1 combines with J gene TRBJ1-1; 8 positions match TRBD1. Germline loops: CDR1 MGHRA, CDR2 YSYEKL. V trimming: 6 bases; J trimming: 0 bases; junction bases outside the gene matches: 12. CDR3 length: 17 amino acids. In DNA form, the CDR3 reads TGCGCCAGCAGGACCGGACAGGGTAGACAAATGAACACTGAAGCTTTCTTT. Translated, it gives CASRTGQGRQMNTEAFF.

The V call is TRBV7-2, the J call TRBJ1-5, with D possibly being TRBD1 (6 bases). Germline V lookup: CDR1 SGHTA, CDR2 FQGNSA. Trimming shortened V by 1 base and J by 8 bases, and 9 bases separated the two germline ends. The CDR3 consists of 13 residues. The DNA of the CDR3 is TGTGCCAGCAGCTTAGATAGGGACAAGCCCCAGCATTTT. Its translation: CASSLDRDKPQHF.

This chain links TRBV7-7 with TRBJ2-3; 12 nucleotides match TRBD2. Germline V lookup: CDR1 SSHAT, CDR2 FNYEAQ (reference sequence). This CDR3 is 16 amino acids long. Trimming removed 5 bases from V and 0 bases from J; junction bases left unmatched: 3. CDR3 sequence: CASSPGLAGSTDTQYF. As DNA, the CDR3 is TGTGCCAGCAGCCCGGGACTAGCGGGTAGCACAGATACGCAGTATTTT. The full variable domain, rest sourced from reference TRBV7-7 and TRBJ2-3, is GAGVSQSPRYKVTKRGQDVTLRCDPISSHATLYWYQQALGQGPEFLTYFNYEAQPDKSGLPSDRFSAERPEGSISTLTIQRTEQRDSAMYRCASSPGLAGSTDTQYFGPGTRLTVL.

The V gene is TRBV2, the J gene TRBJ2-7; TRBD1 matches at 10 bases. The germline gives CDR1 SNHLY, CDR2 FYNNEI. Trimming at V came to 6 bases and at J to 5 bases, leaving 7 bases not matched to a gene. There are 14 residues in the CDR3. CDR3 DNA: TGTGCCAGCAGCTTATCCGGGACAGGGGACGAGCAGTACTTC. Translation: CASSLSGTGDEQYF.

The J gene is TRBJ1-6, the V gene TRBV5-4; D gene unclear. CDR3 length: 12 residues. Per germline, CDR1 SGHNT and CDR2 YYREEE (reference sequence). Between the trimmed V and J ends, which lost 1 base and 7 bases, there was a span of 3 bases. The CDR3 DNA sequence: TGTGCCAGCAGCTTGACAAATTCACCCCTCCACTTT. It yields the protein CASSLTNSPLHF.

The chain couples TRBV7-9 to TRBJ1-1; weak D call: TRBD1 (5 bases). The CDR3 loop spans 15 amino acids. Looked up from germline, CDR1 is SEHNR and CDR2 is FQNEAQ (reference sequence). V lost 5 bases to trimming and J lost 4 bases, with 17 bases between them. CDR3 loop: CASSPQGRESTEAFF. In DNA form, the CDR3 reads TGTGCCAGCAGCCCGCAGGGTAGGGAAAGCACTGAAGCTTTCTTT. The full variable domain, completed using reference TRBV7-9 and TRBJ1-1, is DTGVSQNPRHKITKRGQNVTFRCDPISEHNRLYWYRQTLGQGPEFLTYFQNEAQLEKSRLLSDRFSAERPKGSFSTLEIQRTEQGDSAMYLCASSPQGRESTEAFFGQGTRLTVV.

The chain employs TRBV7-2 and TRBJ2-7, with 9 nucleotides matching TRBD1. CDR1 is SGHTA and CDR2 is FQGNSA in the germline V gene. The CDR3 loop spans 15 amino acids. The V segment lost 5 bases and the J segment 3 bases; nucleotides outside the gene matches: 8. CDR3 sequence: CASSKGTGISYEQYF. In DNA, the CDR3 is TGTGCCAGCAGCAAAGGGACAGGGATTAGCTACGAGCAGTACTTC. The full variable domain, with the rest looked up from reference TRBV7-2 and TRBJ2-7, is GAGVSQSPSNKVTEKGKDVELRCDPISGHTALYWYRQSLGQGLEFLIYFQGNSAPDKSGLPSDRFSAERTGGSVSTLTIQRTQQEDSAVYLCASSKGTGISYEQYFGPGTRLTVT.